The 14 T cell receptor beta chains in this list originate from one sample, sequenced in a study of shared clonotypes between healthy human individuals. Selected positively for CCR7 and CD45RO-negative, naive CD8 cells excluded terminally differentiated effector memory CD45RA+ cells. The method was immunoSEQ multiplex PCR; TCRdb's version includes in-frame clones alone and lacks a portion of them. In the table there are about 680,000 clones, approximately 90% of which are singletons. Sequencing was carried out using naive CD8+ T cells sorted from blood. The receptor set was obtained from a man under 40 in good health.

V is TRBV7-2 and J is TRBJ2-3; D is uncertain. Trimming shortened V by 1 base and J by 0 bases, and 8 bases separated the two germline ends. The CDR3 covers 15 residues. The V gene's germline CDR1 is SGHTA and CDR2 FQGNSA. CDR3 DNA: TGTGCCAGCAGCTTAGGGGTCAAGAGCACAGATACGCAGTATTTT. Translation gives CASSLGVKSTDTQYF.

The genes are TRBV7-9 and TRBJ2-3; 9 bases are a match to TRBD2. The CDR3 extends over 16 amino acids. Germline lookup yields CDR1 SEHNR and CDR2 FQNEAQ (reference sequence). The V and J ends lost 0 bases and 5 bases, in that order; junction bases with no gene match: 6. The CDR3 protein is CASSLALAGIGDTQYF. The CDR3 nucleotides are TGTGCCAGCAGCTTAGCGCTAGCGGGAATTGGAGATACGCAGTATTTT.

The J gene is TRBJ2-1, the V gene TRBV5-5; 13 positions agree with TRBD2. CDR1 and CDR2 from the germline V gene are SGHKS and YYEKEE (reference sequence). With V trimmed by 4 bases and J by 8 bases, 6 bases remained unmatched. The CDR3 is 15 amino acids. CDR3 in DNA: TGTGCCAGCAGCCCTAGGACTAGCGGGAGTGATGAGCAGTTCTTC. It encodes CASSPRTSGSDEQFF.

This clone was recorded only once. CDR3 sequence (DNA): TGTGCCAGCAGCCCCCGAGGGCCAAGTGAGCAGTTCTTC. Protein: CASSPRGPSEQFF. The chain recombines TRBV11-2 with TRBJ2-1; tentative D call: TRBD2 (5 bases). The germline V and J ends were trimmed by 5 bases and 9 bases, with 14 bases remaining between them. Germline lookup yields CDR1 SGHAT and CDR2 FQNNGV. The CDR3 consists of 13 residues. The full variable domain, in which reference TRBV11-2 and TRBJ2-1 provide the parts outside the CDR3, is EAGVAQSPRYKIIEKRQSVAFWCNPISGHATLYWYQQILGQGPKLLIQFQNNGVVDDSQLPKDRFSAERLKGVDSTLKIQPAKLEDSAVYLCASSPRGPSEQFFGPGTRLTVL.

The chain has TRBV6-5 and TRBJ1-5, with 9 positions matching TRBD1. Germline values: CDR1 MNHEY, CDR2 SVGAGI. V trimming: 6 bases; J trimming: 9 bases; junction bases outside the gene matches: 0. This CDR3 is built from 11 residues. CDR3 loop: CASRDRGPQHF. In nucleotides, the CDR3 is TGTGCCAGCAGGGACAGGGGGCCCCAGCATTTT.

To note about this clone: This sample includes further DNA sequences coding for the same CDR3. CDR3 loop: CASSPSGNSYNEQFF. Here the CDR3 DNA reads TGTGCCAGCAGCCCTAGCGGGAATTCCTACAATGAGCAGTTCTTC. The rearrangement uses TRBV9 and TRBJ2-1, with TRBD2 identical over 9 bases. Trimming cost V 4 bases and J 1 base; bases outside gene matches: 3. The CDR3 sequence is 15 residues long. CDR1 is SGDLS, CDR2 YYNGEE, per germline.

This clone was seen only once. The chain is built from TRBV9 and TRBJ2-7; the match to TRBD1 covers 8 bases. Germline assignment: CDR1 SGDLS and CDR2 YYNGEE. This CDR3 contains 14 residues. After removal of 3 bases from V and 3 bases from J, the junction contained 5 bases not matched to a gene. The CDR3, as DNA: TGTGCCAGCAGCGGGACAGGGAGCGGCTACGAGCAGTACTTC. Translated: CASSGTGSGYEQYF.

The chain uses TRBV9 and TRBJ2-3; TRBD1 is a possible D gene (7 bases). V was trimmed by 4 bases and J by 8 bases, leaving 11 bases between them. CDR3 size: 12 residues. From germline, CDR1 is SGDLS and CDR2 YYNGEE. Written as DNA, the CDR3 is TGTGCCAGCAGCCCAGGGGGGAGTACGCAGTATTTT. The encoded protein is CASSPGGSTQYF.

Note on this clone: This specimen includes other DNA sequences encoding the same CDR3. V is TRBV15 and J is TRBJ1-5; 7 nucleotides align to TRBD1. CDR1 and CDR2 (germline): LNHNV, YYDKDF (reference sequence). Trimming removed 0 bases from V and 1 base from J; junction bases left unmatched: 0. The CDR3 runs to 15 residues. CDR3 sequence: CATSRDRGSNQPQHF. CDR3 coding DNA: TGTGCCACCAGCAGAGACAGGGGGAGCAATCAGCCCCAGCATTTT.

CDR3 bases: TGTGCCAGCAGTTTTCGGACTTCCAATGAGCAGTTCTTC. It yields the protein CASSFRTSNEQFF. The rearrangement uses TRBV28 and TRBJ2-1; D is possibly TRBD2 (5 bases). V gave up 3 bases and J gave up 6 bases, with 9 bases separating them. CDR1 and CDR2 (germline): MDHEN, SYDVKM. CDR3 length: 13 residues.

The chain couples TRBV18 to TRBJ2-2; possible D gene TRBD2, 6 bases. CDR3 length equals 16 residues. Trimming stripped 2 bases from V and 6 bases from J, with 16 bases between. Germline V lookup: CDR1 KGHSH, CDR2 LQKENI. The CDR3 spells CASSPTRDSSAGELFF. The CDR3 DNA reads TGTGCCAGCTCACCAACCCGGGACTCATCCGCCGGGGAGCTGTTTTTT.

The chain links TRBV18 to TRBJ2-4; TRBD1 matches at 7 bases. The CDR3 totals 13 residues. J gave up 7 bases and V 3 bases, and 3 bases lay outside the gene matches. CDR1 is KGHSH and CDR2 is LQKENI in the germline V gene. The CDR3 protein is CASSPGDSNIQYF. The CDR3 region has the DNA TGTGCCAGCTCACCGGGGGACAGTAACATTCAGTACTTC.

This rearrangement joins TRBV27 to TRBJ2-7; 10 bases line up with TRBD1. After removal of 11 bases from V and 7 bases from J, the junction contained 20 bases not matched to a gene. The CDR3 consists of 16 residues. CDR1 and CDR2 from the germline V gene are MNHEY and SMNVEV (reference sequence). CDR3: CASRRGTGAQGVEQYF. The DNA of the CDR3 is TGTGCCTCCCGGCGGGGGACAGGGGCCCAAGGCGTTGAGCAGTACTTC.

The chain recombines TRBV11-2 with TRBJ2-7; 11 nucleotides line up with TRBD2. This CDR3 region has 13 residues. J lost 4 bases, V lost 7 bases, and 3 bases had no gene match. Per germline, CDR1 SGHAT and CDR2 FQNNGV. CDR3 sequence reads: CASTLAGGYEQYF. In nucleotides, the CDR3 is TGTGCCAGCACCCTAGCGGGAGGTTACGAGCAGTACTTC. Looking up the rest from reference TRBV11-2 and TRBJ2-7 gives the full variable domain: EAGVAQSPRYKIIEKRQSVAFWCNPISGHATLYWYQQILGQGPKLLIQFQNNGVVDDSQLPKDRFSAERLKGVDSTLKIQPAKLEDSAVYLCASTLAGGYEQYFGPGTRLTVT.